These 32 T cell receptor beta chains originate from one sample sequenced in a study of monozygotic twins with cystic fibrosis. Method: immunoSEQ multiplex PCR; TCRdb's copy keeps in-frame clones and lacks some. The sample consists of over 15,000 clones, approximately 96% of them appearing once. Sequencing was carried out using blood. The receptors originated from a woman younger than 45 with cystic fibrosis.

The rearrangement uses TRBV19 and TRBJ1-1; 9 nucleotides agree with TRBD1. Per the germline V gene, CDR1 is LNHDA and CDR2 is SQIVND (reference sequence). This CDR3 region has 18 residues. V lost 4 bases and J lost 0; bases outside the gene matches: 12. Written as DNA, the CDR3 is TGTGCCAGTAGTACTTCAGTCCACAGGGGGCGCATGAACACTGAAGCTTTCTTT. This codes for CASSTSVHRGRMNTEAFF.

The chain links TRBV30 to TRBJ1-2; maybe TRBD1 (6 bases). Germline lookup yields CDR1 GTSNPN and CDR2 SVGIG (reference sequence). This CDR3 contains 13 residues. V was clipped by 5 bases and J by 8 bases, with 18 bases between them. CDR3 region: CAWQRTGTGGYTF. The CDR3 DNA reads as TGTGCCTGGCAAAGAACAGGGACTGGCGGCTACACCTTC.

The rearrangement joins TRBV6-5 to TRBJ2-1, with 7 bases that match TRBD2. The CDR3 spans 16 residues. Germline CDR1 MNHEY, CDR2 SVGAGI. Losses at the gene ends were 0 bases for V and 4 bases for J; bases not matched to a gene: 6. This chain's CDR3 is CASSYSAAGLYNEQFF. The CDR3 DNA reads as TGTGCCAGCAGTTACTCGGCAGCGGGGCTATACAATGAGCAGTTCTTC.

The chain combines TRBV28 with TRBJ1-2; TRBD1 matches 7 bases. The CDR3 contains 14 residues. Looked up from germline, CDR1 is MDHEN and CDR2 is SYDVKM. V was pared by 6 bases and J by 8 bases, with 12 bases of the junction left unmatched. DNA of the CDR3: TGTGCCAGCAGCCCCCCTGGAGGGGGCCGAGGCTACACCTTC. Translation gives CASSPPGGGRGYTF.

The gene calls are TRBV9 and TRBJ2-5, with D unclear. This CDR3 spans 15 amino acids. Germline V CDR1 and CDR2: SGDLS, YYNGEE. V lost 0 bases and J lost 1, with 10 bases in between. Here the CDR3 reads CASSVAPTPQETQYF. The CDR3 DNA reads as TGTGCCAGCAGCGTAGCTCCGACCCCCCAAGAGACCCAGTACTTC.

V is TRBV5-6 and J is TRBJ2-1; D not certain. The V gene lost 1 base and the J gene lost 0 bases, with 8 bases spanning the gap. This CDR3 comprises 15 residues. Germline CDR1 SGHDT, CDR2 YYEEEE. CDR3 region: CASSLYSSSYNEQFF. DNA for the CDR3: TGTGCCAGCAGCTTGTACTCTAGCTCCTACAATGAGCAGTTCTTC.

The chain links TRBV5-1 to TRBJ2-1; D uncertain. Trimming took off 0 bases at V and 4 bases at J, with 14 bases between the two ends. The CDR3 loop spans 16 amino acids. The germline V gene has CDR1 SGHRS and CDR2 YFSETQ. The CDR3 here is CASSLALGAAYNEQFF. CDR3 nucleotides: TGCGCCAGCAGCTTGGCTTTGGGCGCAGCTTACAATGAGCAGTTCTTC.

The chain links TRBV14 to TRBJ1-6, with D possibly TRBD1 on 6 matching bases. Looked up from germline, CDR1 is SGHDN and CDR2 is FVKESK. CDR3 length equals 16 residues. The V and J ends lost 2 bases and 3 bases respectively, with 11 bases between them. CDR3 residues: CASSQRGRVYNSPLHF. The CDR3, as DNA: TGTGCCAGCAGCCAACGGGGGCGCGTCTATAATTCACCCCTCCACTTT. The full variable domain, with the rest looked up from reference TRBV14 and TRBJ1-6, is EAGVTQFPSHSVIEKGQTVTLRCDPISGHDNLYWYRRVMGKEIKFLLHFVKESKQDESGMPNNRFLAERTGGTYSTLKVQPAELEDSGVYFCASSQRGRVYNSPLHFGNGTRLTVT.

The V call is TRBV14, the J call TRBJ1-1; D is unclear. CDR1 and CDR2 (germline): SGHDN, FVKESK. The V gene lost 10 bases and the J gene lost 1 base, with 16 bases spanning the gap. The length of the CDR3 is 14 residues. The CDR3 sequence: CATSQWVRNTEAFF. The CDR3 bases are TGTGCCACCTCCCAATGGGTTAGGAACACTGAAGCTTTCTTT.

V usage is TRBV6-1 and J usage is TRBJ1-1, with 8 bases that match TRBD1. The CDR3 has 14 residues. Germline V lookup: CDR1 MNHNS, CDR2 SASEGT. V shed 3 bases, J shed 5 bases, and the junction held 5 bases outside the gene matches. CDR3 DNA: TGTGCCAGCAGTGAGGGGACAGGATGGACTGAAGCTTTCTTT. Translation gives CASSEGTGWTEAFF.

The gene calls are TRBV4-3 and TRBJ2-1; TRBD2 aligns across 10 bases. The CDR3 runs to 16 residues. Germline V gene sequence: CDR1 LGHNA, CDR2 YSLEER. Trimming cost V 0 bases and J 8 bases; bases outside gene matches: 7. As DNA, the CDR3 is TGCGCCAGCAGCCAAGATAATCTAGCGGGGGCGGATGAGCAGTTCTTC. It specifies CASSQDNLAGADEQFF.

This clone was recorded once. The rearrangement uses TRBV9 and TRBJ2-3, with 8 bases aligning to TRBD2. Germline trimming cut 4 bases from V and 8 bases from J; bases unmatched to any gene: 12. CDR1 is SGDLS, CDR2 YYNGEE, per germline. The CDR3 runs 15 residues. CDR3 protein: CASSPWPAGERTQYF. In DNA form, the CDR3 reads TGTGCCAGCAGCCCGTGGCCAGCGGGGGAGCGTACGCAGTATTTT.

The chain combines TRBV5-1 with TRBJ2-3, with D possibly matching TRBD1 (5 bases). This CDR3 has 14 amino acids. Trimming shortened V by 6 bases and J by 2 bases, and 13 bases separated the two germline ends. Germline V gene sequence: CDR1 SGHRS, CDR2 YFSETQ. The chain's CDR3 is CASNPTGFTDTQYF. Written as DNA, the CDR3 is TGCGCCAGCAACCCAACAGGTTTCACAGATACGCAGTATTTT.

The chain links TRBV6-1 to TRBJ1-4; the D gene is possibly TRBD1 (6 bases). The CDR3 runs 14 residues. Trimming removed 6 bases from V and 7 bases from J, with 15 bases in between. From germline, CDR1 is MNHNS and CDR2 SASEGT. Here the CDR3 reads CASRGDTWGEKLFF. The CDR3 DNA sequence: TGTGCCAGCAGGGGGGACACATGGGGTGAAAAACTGTTTTTT.

The chain joins TRBV6-5 to TRBJ1-2; possible D gene TRBD1, 5 bases. Per the germline V gene, CDR1 is MNHEY and CDR2 is SVGAGI. CDR3 length equals 14 residues. The V gene lost 5 bases and the J gene lost 4 bases, with 14 bases spanning the gap. The CDR3 loop is CASSPTEAPYGYTF. The CDR3 bases are TGTGCCAGCAGTCCGACAGAGGCCCCCTATGGCTACACCTTC.

The V call is TRBV19, the J call TRBJ2-7; TRBD2 matches 7 bases. CDR3 length: 14 residues. Per the germline V gene, CDR1 is LNHDA and CDR2 is SQIVND (reference sequence). After removal of 3 bases from V and 7 bases from J, the junction contained 9 bases not matched to a gene. The CDR3 bases are TGTGCCAGTAGTATTATAACGGCCGGGGGGGAGCAGTACTTC. It encodes CASSIITAGGEQYF. Filled out from reference TRBV19 and TRBJ2-7, the complete variable domain reads DGGITQSPKYLFRKEGQNVTLSCEQNLNHDAMYWYRQDPGQGLRLIYYSQIVNDFQKGDIAEGYSVSREKKESFPLTVTSAQKNPTAFYLCASSIITAGGEQYFGPGTRLTVT.

The J gene is TRBJ2-3, the V gene TRBV9; D is unclear. This CDR3 region has 14 residues. CDR1 and CDR2 (germline): SGDLS, YYNGEE. V was cut by 0 bases and J by 1 base, with 6 bases left in between. As DNA, the CDR3 is TGTGCCAGCAGCGTAGCCCCAGGCACAGATACGCAGTATTTT. Translation gives CASSVAPGTDTQYF.

The rearrangement uses TRBV19 and TRBJ2-1, with 12 bases aligning to TRBD2. Germline V gene lookup returns CDR1 LNHDA and CDR2 SQIVND (reference sequence). The V gene end was trimmed by 7 bases and the J gene end by 2 bases; junction bases not matched to a gene: 6. This CDR3 spans 16 amino acids. CDR3 amino acids: CASISTSGGPYNEQFF. CDR3 sequence (DNA): TGTGCCAGTATATCGACTAGCGGGGGCCCCTACAATGAGCAGTTCTTC.

V usage is TRBV4-1 and J usage is TRBJ1-3; TRBD1 agrees at 7 bases. Germline trimming cut 0 bases from V and 9 bases from J; bases unmatched to any gene: 11. There are 16 residues in the CDR3. CDR1 and CDR2 from the germline V gene are MGHRA and YSYEKL. The CDR3 DNA reads as TGCGCCAGCAGCCAAGATGGGCGACAGGGCTCGGGCACCATATATTTT. It codes for CASSQDGRQGSGTIYF.

The chain is built from TRBV19 and TRBJ1-4; D not resolved. Trimming removed 4 bases from V and 7 bases from J, with 16 bases in between. The germline CDR1 and CDR2 sequences are LNHDA and SQIVND (reference sequence). The CDR3 spans 15 residues. CDR3 bases: TGTGCCAGTAGTACCGGGGTAGGGAGTGGTGAAAAACTGTTTTTT. Its translation is CASSTGVGSGEKLFF.

This clone showed up just a few times. The chain recombines TRBV7-2 with TRBJ2-1; maybe TRBD2 (6 bases). The CDR3 totals 19 residues. With 5 bases removed from V and 0 bases from J, the gap between germline ends came to 23 bases. Germline loops: CDR1 SGHTA, CDR2 FQGNSA. The CDR3 bases are TGTGCCAGCAGCCAATACCAGCCGGGACTCCAGAGCTCCTACAATGAGCAGTTCTTC. Its translation is CASSQYQPGLQSSYNEQFF.

CDR3 DNA: TGTGCCACCAGCAATACCAAACTAGAGGGACTCCGCTCCTACGAGCAGTACTTC. This translates into CATSNTKLEGLRSYEQYF. The V and J genes are TRBV15 and TRBJ2-7; possible D gene TRBD2, 6 bases. The CDR3 contains 18 residues. V was cut by 4 bases and J by 0 bases, with 22 bases left in between. CDR1 and CDR2 from the germline V gene are LNHNV and YYDKDF (reference sequence).

The rearrangement links TRBV6-1 to TRBJ1-1; D is unresolved. Trimming took 1 base from V and 1 from J, leaving 13 bases between them. The CDR3 length is 16 residues. Germline V lookup: CDR1 MNHNS, CDR2 SASEGT. CDR3 sequence reads: CASSEGILGPNTEAFF. The DNA for the CDR3 is TGTGCCAGCAGTGAAGGGATTTTGGGTCCGAACACTGAAGCTTTCTTT.

The chain uses TRBV28 and TRBJ1-5, with unresolved D. The CDR3 loop spans 15 amino acids. Germline CDR1 and CDR2: MDHEN and SYDVKM. Deletions cut 3 bases from V and 7 bases from J, with 16 bases between. CDR3 sequence reads: CASSFQFNVGQPQHF. In nucleotides, the CDR3 is TGTGCCAGCAGTTTCCAATTTAACGTGGGGCAGCCCCAGCATTTT.

The genes are TRBV6-1 and TRBJ1-4; D unclear. The V gene lost 1 base and the J gene lost 11 bases, with 11 bases spanning the gap. CDR1 and CDR2 (germline): MNHNS, SASEGT. The CDR3 has 13 residues. The CDR3 nucleotides read TGTGCCAGCAGTGAAGAGGGCCGGCTTAAACTGTTTTTT. The encoded protein is CASSEEGRLKLFF.

This clone showed up just a few times. The V gene is TRBV10-1, the J gene TRBJ2-2; 10 nucleotides agree with TRBD1. The germline V gene encodes CDR1 WNHNN and CDR2 SYGVQD (reference sequence). The CDR3 consists of 15 residues. V shed 10 bases, J shed 3 bases, and the junction held 8 bases outside the gene matches. CDR3: CAIQWGQGYTGELFF. CDR3 coding DNA: TGCGCCATCCAATGGGGACAGGGGTACACCGGGGAGCTGTTTTTT.

V gene TRBV6-1 combines with J gene TRBJ1-2; TRBD1 matches at 9 bases. Per germline, CDR1 MNHNS and CDR2 SASEGT. Trimming took 5 bases from V and 4 from J; bases not matched to a gene: 8. This CDR3 has 15 amino acids. The CDR3 DNA is TGTGCCAGCAGTTCCATGGGGACAGGGACCTATGGCTACACCTTC. This sequence encodes CASSSMGTGTYGYTF.

The J gene is TRBJ2-7, the V gene TRBV7-9, with D tentatively TRBD1 (6 bases). The germline V gene encodes CDR1 SEHNR and CDR2 FQNEAQ (reference sequence). The CDR3 runs 14 residues. With 4 bases removed from V and 2 bases from J, the gap between germline ends came to 12 bases. CDR3 amino acids: CASSSQGPPYEQYF. CDR3 in DNA: TGTGCCAGCAGCTCCCAGGGGCCCCCCTACGAGCAGTACTTC.

The chain combines TRBV19 with TRBJ2-7; 8 nucleotides line up with TRBD2. Germline assignment: CDR1 LNHDA and CDR2 SQIVND (reference sequence). Germline trimming cut 3 bases from V and 4 bases from J; bases unmatched to any gene: 2. The CDR3 length is 13 residues. The DNA for the CDR3 is TGTGCCAGTAGTATTGGCGGGGGGTACGAGCAGTACTTC. This sequence encodes CASSIGGGYEQYF.

Remarks on this clone: The sample has other DNA sequences that encode this CDR3 too. The chain joins TRBV29-1 to TRBJ2-1; D possibly corresponds to TRBD2 (6 bases). This CDR3 is built from 12 residues. Germline CDR1 reads SQVTM; CDR2 reads ANQGSEA. With 3 bases removed from V and 3 bases from J, the gap between germline ends came to 6 bases. The CDR3 coding sequence is TGCAGCGTTGAGCGGGGCTACAATGAGCAGTTCTTC. It yields the protein CSVERGYNEQFF.

This sequence joins TRBV28 and TRBJ1-2; possible D gene TRBD1, 5 bases. The CDR3 is made up of 15 amino acids. Trimming removed 1 base at V and 7 bases at J, with 16 bases between. Germline CDR1 reads MDHEN; CDR2 reads SYDVKM. DNA of the CDR3: TGTGCCAGCAGTTTATCGGGGGATTCCTTAGGTGGCTACACCTTC. This translates into CASSLSGDSLGGYTF.

This clone was seen only once. The chain employs TRBV6-5 and TRBJ1-6, with D possibly matching TRBD1 (6 bases). Germline CDR1 is MNHEY and CDR2 is SVGAGI. The CDR3 consists of 13 residues. V was shortened by 5 bases and J by 10 bases, with 12 bases between the two germline ends. The CDR3 sequence is CASSLSRGSPLHF. The DNA for the CDR3 is TGTGCCAGCAGTCTTTCTAGGGGGTCACCCCTCCACTTT.